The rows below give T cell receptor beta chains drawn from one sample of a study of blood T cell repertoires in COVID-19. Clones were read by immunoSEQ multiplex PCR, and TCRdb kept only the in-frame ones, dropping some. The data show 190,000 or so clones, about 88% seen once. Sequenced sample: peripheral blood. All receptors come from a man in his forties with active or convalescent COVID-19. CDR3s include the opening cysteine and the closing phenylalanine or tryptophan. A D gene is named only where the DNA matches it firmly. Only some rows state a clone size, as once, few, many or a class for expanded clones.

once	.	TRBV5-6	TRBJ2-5	TGTGCCAGTTTACCCCGCTCCGGGTCGGCCCAGTACTTC	CASLPRSGSAQYF
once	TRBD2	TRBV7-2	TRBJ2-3	TGTGCCAGCAGCTTAGGGGGACTAGCTTCCACAGATACGCAGTATTTT	CASSLGGLASTDTQYF
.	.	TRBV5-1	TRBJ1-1	TGCGCCAGCAGCTTGCGACAGCCGAACACTGAAGCTTTCTTT	CASSLRQPNTEAFF
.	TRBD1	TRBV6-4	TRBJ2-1	TGTGCCAGCAGCGCCGGCACAGGGGGTTGGGATGAGCAGTTCTTC	CASSAGTGGWDEQFF
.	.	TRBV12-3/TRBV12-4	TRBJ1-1	TGTGCCAGCAGTCAAAAACAGAACACTGAAGCTTTCTTT	CASSQKQNTEAFF
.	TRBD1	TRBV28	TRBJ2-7	TGTGCCAGCAGTTTCGAGGGGGCTCCGAACTTC	CASSFEGAPNF
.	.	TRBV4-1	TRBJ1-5	TGCGCCAGCAGCCAAGTTTCCAGTTATCAGCCCCAGCATTTT	CASSQVSSYQPQHF
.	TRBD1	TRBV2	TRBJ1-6	TGTGCCAGCAGTGAAGAGACAGGGGCCCCACCCCTCCACTTT	CASSEETGAPPLHF
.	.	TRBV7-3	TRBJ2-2	TGTGCCAGCAGCGCCAGTAACACCGGGGAGCTGTTTTTT	CASSASNTGELFF
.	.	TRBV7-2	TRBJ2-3	TGTGCCAGCAGCTTAGCGGGGGGTGGCTTTGATACGCAGTATTTT	CASSLAGGGFDTQYF
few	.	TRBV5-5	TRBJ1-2	TGTGCCAGCAGCCAGGGACTCCGGGGAGCTAACTATGGCTACACCTTC	CASSQGLRGANYGYTF
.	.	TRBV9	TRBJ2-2	TGTGCCAGCAGCGTTTCAGAGAACACCGGGGAGCTGTTTTTT	CASSVSENTGELFF